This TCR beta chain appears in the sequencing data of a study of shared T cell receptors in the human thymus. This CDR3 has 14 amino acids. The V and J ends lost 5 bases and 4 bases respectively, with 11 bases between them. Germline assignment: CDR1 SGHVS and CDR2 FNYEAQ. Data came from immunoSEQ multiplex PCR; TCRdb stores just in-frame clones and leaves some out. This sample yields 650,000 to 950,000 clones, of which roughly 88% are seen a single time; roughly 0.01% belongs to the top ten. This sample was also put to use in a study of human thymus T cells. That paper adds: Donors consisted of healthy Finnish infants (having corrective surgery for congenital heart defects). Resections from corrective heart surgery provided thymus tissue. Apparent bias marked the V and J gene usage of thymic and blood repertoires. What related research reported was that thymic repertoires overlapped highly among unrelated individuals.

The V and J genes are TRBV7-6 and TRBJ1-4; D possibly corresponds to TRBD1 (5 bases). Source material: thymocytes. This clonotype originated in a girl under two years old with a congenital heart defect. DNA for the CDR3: TGTGCCAGCAGCCGCAGACAGTATAATGAAAAACTGTTTTTT. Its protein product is CASSRRQYNEKLFF.